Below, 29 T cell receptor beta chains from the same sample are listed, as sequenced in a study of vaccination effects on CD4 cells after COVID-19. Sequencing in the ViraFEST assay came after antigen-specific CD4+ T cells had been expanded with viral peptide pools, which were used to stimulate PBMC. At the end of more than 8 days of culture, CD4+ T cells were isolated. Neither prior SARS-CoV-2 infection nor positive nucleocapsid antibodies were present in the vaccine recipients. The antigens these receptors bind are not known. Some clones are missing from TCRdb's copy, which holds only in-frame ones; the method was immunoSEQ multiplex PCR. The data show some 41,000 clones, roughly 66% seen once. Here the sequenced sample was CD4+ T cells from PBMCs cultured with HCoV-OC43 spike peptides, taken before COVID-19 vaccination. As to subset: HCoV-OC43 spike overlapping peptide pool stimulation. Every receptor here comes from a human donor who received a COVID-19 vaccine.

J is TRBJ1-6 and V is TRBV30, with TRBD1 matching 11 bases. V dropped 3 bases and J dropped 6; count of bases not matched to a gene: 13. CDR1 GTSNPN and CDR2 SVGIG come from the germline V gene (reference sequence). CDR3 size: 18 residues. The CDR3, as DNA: TGTGCCTGGAGAGAACGGACAGGGGGCTTAATGGTTAATTCACCCCTCCACTTT. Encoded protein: CAWRERTGGLMVNSPLHF.

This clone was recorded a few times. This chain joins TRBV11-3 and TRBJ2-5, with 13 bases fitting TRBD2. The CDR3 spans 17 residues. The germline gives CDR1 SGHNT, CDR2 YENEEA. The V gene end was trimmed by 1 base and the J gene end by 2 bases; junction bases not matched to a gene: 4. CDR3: CASSLGGLAGTQETQYF. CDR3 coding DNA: TGTGCCAGCAGCTTAGGGGGACTAGCGGGAACTCAAGAGACCCAGTACTTC.

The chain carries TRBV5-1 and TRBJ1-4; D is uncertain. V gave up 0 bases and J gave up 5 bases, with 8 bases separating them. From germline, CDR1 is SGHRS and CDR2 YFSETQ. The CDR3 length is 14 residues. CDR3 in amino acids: CASSLDSPNEKLFF. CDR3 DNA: TGCGCCAGCAGCTTGGACAGTCCCAATGAAAAACTGTTTTTT.

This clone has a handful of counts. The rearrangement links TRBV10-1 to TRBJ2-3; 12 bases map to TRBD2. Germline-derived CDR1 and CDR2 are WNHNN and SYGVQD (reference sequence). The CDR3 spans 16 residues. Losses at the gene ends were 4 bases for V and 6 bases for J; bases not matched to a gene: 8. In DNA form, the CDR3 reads TGCGCCAGCAGTGCGACGGGGACTAGCGGGTTGGATACGCAGTATTTT. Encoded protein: CASSATGTSGLDTQYF.

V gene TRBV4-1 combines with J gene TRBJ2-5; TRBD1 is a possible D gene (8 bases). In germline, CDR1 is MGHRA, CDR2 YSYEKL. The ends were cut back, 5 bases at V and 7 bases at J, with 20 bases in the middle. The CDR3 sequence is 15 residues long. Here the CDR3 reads CASSARTTGEGTQYF. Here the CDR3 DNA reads TGCGCCAGCAGCGCACGGACGACAGGGGAGGGGACCCAGTACTTC.

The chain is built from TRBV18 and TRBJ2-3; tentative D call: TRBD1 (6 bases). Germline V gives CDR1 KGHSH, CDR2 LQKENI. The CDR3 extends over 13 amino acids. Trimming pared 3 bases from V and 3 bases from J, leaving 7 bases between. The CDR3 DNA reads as TGTGCCAGCTCACCCCAGGGGACAGATACGCAGTATTTT. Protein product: CASSPQGTDTQYF.

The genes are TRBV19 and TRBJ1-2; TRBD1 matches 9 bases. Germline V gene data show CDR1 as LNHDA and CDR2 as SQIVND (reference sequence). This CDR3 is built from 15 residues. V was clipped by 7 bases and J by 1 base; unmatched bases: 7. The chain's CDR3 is CASTPTGGGNYGYTF. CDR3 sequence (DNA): TGTGCCAGTACCCCGACAGGGGGTGGTAACTATGGCTACACCTTC.

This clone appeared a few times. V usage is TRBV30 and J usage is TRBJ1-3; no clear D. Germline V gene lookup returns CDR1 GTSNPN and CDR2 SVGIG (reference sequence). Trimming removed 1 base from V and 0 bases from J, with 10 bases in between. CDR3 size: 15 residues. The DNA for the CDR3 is TGTGCCTGGAGTGCCCTCAGGAGCTCTGGAAACACCATATATTTT. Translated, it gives CAWSALRSSGNTIYF.

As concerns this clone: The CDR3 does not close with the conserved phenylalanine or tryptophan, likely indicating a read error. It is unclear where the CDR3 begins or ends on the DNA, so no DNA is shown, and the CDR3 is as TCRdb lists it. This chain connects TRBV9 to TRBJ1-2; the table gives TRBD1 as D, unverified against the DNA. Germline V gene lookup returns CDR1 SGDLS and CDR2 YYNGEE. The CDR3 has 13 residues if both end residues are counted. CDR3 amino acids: CASSLQTGGAPNL.

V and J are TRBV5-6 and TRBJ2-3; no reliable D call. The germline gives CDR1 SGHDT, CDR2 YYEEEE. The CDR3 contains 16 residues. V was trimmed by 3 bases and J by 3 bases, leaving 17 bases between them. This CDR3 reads CASSSPTKGGTDTQYF. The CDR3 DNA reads TGTGCCAGCAGCTCACCGACGAAGGGTGGAACAGATACGCAGTATTTT. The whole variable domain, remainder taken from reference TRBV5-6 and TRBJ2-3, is DAGVTQSPTHLIKTRGQQVTLRCSPKSGHDTVSWYQQALGQGPQFIFQYYEEEERQRGNFPDRFSGHQFPNYSSELNVNALLLGDSALYLCASSSPTKGGTDTQYFGPGTRLTVL.

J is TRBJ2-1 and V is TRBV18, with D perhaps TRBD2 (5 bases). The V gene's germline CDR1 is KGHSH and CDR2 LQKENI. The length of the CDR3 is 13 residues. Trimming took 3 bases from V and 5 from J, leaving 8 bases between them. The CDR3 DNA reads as TGTGCCAGCTCACCCGCGCGGGACAATGAGCAGTTCTTC. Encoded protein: CASSPARDNEQFF.

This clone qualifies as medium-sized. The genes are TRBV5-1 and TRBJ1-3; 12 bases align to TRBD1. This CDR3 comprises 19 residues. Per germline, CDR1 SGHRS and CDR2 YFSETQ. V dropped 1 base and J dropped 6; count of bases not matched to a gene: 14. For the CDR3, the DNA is TGCGCCAGCAGCTTGACCACGCCGGGACAGGGGGCGCATTCAAACACCATATATTTT. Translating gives CASSLTTPGQGAHSNTIYF.

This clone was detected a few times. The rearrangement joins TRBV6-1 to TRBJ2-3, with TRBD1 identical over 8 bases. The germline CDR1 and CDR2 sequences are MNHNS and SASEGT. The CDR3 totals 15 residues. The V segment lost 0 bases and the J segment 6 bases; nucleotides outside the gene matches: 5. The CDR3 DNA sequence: TGTGCCAGCAGTGAAGCGCTACAGGGGGACGATACGCAGTATTTT. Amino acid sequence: CASSEALQGDDTQYF.

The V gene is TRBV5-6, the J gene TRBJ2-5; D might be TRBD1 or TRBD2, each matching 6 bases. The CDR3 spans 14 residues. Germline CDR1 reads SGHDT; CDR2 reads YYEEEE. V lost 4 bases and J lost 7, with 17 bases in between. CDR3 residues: CASSGGTIEGTQYF. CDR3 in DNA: TGTGCCAGCAGCGGGGGGACAATAGAAGGGACCCAGTACTTC. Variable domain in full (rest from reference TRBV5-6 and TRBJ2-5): DAGVTQSPTHLIKTRGQQVTLRCSPKSGHDTVSWYQQALGQGPQFIFQYYEEEERQRGNFPDRFSGHQFPNYSSELNVNALLLGDSALYLCASSGGTIEGTQYFGPGTRLLVL.

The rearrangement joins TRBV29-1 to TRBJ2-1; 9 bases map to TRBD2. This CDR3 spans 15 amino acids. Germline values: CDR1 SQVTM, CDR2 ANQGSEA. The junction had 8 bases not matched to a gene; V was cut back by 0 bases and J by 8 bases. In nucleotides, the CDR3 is TGCAGCGTTGAAGAGAGGGGCGGGAGGGCTTATGAGCAGTTCTTC. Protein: CSVEERGGRAYEQFF.

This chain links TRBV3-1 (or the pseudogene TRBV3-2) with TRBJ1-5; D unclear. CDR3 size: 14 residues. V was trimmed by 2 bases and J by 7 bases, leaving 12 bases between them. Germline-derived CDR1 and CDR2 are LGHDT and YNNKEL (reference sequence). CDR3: CASSQSGVRQPQHF. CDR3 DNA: TGTGCCAGCAGCCAATCGGGCGTAAGACAGCCCCAGCATTTT.

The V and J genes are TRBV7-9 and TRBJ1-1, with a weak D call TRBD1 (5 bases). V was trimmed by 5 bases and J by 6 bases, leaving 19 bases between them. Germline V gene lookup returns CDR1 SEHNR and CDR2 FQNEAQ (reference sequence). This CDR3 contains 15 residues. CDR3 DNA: TGTGCCAGCAGCCCGTTCGAGGCAGGGAGACCTGAAGCTTTCTTT. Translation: CASSPFEAGRPEAFF.

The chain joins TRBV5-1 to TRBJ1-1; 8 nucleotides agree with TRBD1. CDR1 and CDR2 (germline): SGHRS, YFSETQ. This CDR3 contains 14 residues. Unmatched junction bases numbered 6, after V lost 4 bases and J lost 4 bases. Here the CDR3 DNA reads TGCGCCAGCAGCATACAGGGGGGAGGCACTGAAGCTTTCTTT. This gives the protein CASSIQGGGTEAFF.

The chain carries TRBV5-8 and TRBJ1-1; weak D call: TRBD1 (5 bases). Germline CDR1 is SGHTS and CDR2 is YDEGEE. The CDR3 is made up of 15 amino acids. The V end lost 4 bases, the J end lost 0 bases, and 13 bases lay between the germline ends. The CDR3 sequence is CASSAPGKMNTEAFF. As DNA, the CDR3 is TGTGCCAGCAGCGCGCCAGGGAAAATGAACACTGAAGCTTTCTTT.

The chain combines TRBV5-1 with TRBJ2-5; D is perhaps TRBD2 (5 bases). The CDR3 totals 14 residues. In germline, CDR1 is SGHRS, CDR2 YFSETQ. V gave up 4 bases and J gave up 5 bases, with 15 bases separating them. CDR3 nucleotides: TGCGCCAGCAGCCCCCGCGGGCAAGGGGAGACCCAGTACTTC. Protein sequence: CASSPRGQGETQYF.

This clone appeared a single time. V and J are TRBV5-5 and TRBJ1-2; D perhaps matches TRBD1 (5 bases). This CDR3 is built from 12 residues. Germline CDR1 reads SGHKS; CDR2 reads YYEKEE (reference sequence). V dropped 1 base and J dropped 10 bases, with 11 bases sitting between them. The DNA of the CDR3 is TGTGCCAGCAGCTTGCGAGGGGATTACTACACCTTC. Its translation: CASSLRGDYYTF.

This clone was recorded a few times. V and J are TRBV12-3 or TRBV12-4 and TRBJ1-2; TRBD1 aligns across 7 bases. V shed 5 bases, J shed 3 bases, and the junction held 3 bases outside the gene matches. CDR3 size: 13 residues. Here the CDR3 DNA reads TGTGCCAGCAGTCCGACAGGGCACTATGGCTACACCTTC. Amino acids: CASSPTGHYGYTF.

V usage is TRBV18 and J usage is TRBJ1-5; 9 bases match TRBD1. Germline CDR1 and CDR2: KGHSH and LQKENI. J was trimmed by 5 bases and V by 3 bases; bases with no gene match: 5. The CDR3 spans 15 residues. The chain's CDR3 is CASSPRQGGDQPQHF. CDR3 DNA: TGTGCCAGCTCACCGCGACAGGGGGGCGATCAGCCCCAGCATTTT.

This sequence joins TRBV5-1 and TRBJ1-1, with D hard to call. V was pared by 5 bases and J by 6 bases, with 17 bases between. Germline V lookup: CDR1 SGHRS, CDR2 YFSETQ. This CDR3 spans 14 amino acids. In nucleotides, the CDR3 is TGCGCCAGCAGACCAGAAAGAAATCGCGCTGAAGCTTTCTTT. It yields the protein CASRPERNRAEAFF.

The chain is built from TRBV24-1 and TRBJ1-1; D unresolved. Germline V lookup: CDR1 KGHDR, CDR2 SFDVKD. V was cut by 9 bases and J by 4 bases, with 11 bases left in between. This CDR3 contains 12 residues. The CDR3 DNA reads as TGTGCCACCCGGACCCGGGGCACTGAAGCTTTCTTT. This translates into CATRTRGTEAFF.

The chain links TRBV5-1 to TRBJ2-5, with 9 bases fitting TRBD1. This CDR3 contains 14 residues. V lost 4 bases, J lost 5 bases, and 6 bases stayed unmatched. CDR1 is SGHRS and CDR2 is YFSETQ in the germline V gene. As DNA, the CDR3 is TGCGCCAGCAGCAGGGACAGGGCCGAGGAGACCCAGTACTTC. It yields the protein CASSRDRAEETQYF.

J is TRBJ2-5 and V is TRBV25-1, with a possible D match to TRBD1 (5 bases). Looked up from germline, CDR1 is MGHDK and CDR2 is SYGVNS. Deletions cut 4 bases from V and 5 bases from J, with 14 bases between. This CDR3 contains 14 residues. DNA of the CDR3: TGTGCCAGCAGTGGAAGGGGCTGGATGGAGACCCAGTACTTC. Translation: CASSGRGWMETQYF. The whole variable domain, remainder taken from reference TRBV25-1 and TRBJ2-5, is EADIYQTPRYLVIGTGKKITLECSQTMGHDKMYWYQQDPGMELHLIHYSYGVNSTEKGDLSSESTVSRIRTEHFPLTLESARPSHTSQYLCASSGRGWMETQYFGPGTRLLVL.

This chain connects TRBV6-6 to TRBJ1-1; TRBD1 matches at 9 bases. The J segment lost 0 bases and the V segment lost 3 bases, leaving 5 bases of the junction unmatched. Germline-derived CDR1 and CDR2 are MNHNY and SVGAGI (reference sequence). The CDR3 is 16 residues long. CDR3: CASSYPGTGLNTEAFF. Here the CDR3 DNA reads TGTGCCAGCAGTTATCCCGGGACAGGGCTGAACACTGAAGCTTTCTTT.

The CDR3 loop reads CASSLVGLAAGELFF. The CDR3 nucleotides are TGTGCCAGCAGCTTGGTGGGTCTAGCGGCCGGGGAGCTGTTTTTT. J is TRBJ2-2 and V is TRBV5-6, with 7 bases fitting TRBD2. From germline, CDR1 is SGHDT and CDR2 YYEEEE. The CDR3 is made up of 15 amino acids. J gave up 6 bases and V 0 bases, and 5 bases lay outside the gene matches. The full variable domain, rest sourced from reference TRBV5-6 and TRBJ2-2, is DAGVTQSPTHLIKTRGQQVTLRCSPKSGHDTVSWYQQALGQGPQFIFQYYEEEERQRGNFPDRFSGHQFPNYSSELNVNALLLGDSALYLCASSLVGLAAGELFFGEGSRLTVL.